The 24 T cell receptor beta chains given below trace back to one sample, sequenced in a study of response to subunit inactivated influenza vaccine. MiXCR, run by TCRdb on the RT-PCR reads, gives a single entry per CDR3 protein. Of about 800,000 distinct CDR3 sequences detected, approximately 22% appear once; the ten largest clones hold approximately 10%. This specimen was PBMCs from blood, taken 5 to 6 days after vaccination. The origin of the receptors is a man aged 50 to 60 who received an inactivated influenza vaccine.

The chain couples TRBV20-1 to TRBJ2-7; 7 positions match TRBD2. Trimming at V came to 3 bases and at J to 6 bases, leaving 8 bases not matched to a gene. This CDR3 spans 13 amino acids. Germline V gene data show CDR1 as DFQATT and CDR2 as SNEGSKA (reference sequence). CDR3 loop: CSARDGLVPEQYF. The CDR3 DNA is TGCAGTGCTAGGGATGGACTAGTCCCCGAGCAGTACTTC.

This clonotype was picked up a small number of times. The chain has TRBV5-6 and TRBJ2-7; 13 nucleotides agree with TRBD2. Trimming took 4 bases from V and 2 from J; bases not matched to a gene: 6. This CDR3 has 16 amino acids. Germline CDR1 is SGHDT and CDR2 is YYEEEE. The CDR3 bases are TGTGCCAGCAGCGACGGACTAGCGGGGGAAACCTACGAGCAGTACTTC. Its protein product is CASSDGLAGETYEQYF.

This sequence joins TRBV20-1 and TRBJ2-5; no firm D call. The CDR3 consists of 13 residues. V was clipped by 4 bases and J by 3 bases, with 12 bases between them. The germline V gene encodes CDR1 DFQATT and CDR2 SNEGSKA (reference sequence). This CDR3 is CSAKGYTKETQYF. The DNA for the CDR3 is TGCAGTGCTAAGGGATATACAAAAGAGACCCAGTACTTC.

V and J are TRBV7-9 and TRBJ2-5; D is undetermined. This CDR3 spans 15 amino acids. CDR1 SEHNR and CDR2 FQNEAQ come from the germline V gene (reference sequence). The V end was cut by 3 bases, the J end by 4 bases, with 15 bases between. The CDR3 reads CASSFPGSVGETQYF. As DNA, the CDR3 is TGTGCCAGCAGCTTTCCCGGGTCCGTGGGAGAGACCCAGTACTTC.

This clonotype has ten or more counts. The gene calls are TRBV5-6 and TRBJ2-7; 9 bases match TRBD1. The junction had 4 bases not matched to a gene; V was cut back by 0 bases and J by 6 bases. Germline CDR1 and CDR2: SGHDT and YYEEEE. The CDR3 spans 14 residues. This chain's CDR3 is CASSLVDRGSEQYF. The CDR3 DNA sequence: TGTGCCAGCAGCTTGGTGGACAGGGGTTCCGAGCAGTACTTC.

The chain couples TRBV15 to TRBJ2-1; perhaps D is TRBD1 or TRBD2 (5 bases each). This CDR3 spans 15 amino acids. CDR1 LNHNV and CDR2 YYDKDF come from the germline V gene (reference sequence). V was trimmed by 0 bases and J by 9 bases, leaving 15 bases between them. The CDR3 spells CATSRDGTSGREQFF. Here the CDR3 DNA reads TGTGCCACCAGCAGAGACGGGACCTCCGGACGTGAGCAGTTCTTC.

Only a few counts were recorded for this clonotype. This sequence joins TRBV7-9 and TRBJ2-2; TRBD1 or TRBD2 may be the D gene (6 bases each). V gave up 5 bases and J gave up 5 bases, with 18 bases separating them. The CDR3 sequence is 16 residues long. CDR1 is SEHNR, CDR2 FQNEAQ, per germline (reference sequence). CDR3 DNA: TGTGCCAGCAGCCTTCAAGGGGGGACGAGGACCGGGGAGCTGTTTTTT. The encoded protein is CASSLQGGTRTGELFF.

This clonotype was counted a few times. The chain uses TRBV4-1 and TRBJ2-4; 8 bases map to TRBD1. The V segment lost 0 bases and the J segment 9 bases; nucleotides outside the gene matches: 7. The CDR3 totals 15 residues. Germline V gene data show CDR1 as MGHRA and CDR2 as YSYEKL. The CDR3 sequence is CASSQDTTGGRIQYF. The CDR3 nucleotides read TGCGCCAGCAGCCAAGATACAACAGGGGGGCGCATTCAGTACTTC.

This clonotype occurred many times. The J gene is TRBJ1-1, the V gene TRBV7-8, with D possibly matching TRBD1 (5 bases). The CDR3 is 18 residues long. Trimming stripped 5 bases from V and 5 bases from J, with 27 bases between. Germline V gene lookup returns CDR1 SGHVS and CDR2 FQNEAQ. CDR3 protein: CASSLFTGQSHLGTEAFF. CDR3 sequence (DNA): TGTGCCAGCAGCCTTTTTACAGGTCAATCCCACCTCGGAACTGAAGCTTTCTTT.

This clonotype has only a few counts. The CDR3 DNA reads as TGTGCCAGCAGCGGACCGCTTCTTGGGACCCGCGGCACAGATACGCAGTATTTT. It yields the protein CASSGPLLGTRGTDTQYF. J is TRBJ2-3 and V is TRBV6-2 or TRBV6-3, with D possibly called TRBD1 or TRBD2 (5 bases each). V dropped 6 bases and J dropped 1 base, with 23 bases sitting between them. Germline assignment: CDR1 MNHEY and CDR2 SVGEGT. The CDR3 loop spans 18 amino acids.

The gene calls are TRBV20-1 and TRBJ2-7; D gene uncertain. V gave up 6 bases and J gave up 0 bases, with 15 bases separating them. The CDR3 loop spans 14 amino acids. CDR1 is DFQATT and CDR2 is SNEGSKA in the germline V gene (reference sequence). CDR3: CSAEGQGRSYEQYF. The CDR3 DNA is TGCAGTGCCGAAGGTCAAGGCCGCTCCTACGAGCAGTACTTC.

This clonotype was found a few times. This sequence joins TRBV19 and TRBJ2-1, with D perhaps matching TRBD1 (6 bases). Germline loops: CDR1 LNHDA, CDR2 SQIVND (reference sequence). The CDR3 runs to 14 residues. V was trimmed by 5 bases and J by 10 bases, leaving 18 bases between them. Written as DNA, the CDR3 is TGTGCCAGTAGTCGTCAGGGGCCCTGGGGGGAGCAGTTCTTC. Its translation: CASSRQGPWGEQFF.

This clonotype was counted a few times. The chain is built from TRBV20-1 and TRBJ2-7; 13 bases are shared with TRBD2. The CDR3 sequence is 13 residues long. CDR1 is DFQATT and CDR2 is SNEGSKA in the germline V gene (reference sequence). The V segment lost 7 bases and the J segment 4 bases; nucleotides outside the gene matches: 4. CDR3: CSVGTSGMYEQYF. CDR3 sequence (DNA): TGCAGTGTTGGGACTAGCGGGATGTACGAGCAGTACTTC.

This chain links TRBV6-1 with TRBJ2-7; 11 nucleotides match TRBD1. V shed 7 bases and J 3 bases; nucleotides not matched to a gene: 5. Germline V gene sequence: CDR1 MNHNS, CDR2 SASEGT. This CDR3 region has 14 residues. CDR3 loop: CASTRTGGGYEQYF. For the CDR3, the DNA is TGTGCCAGCACCCGGACAGGGGGCGGCTACGAGCAGTACTTC.

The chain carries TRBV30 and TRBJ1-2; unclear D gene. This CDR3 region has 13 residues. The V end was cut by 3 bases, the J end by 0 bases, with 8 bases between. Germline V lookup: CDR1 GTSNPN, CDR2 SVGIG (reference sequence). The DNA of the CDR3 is TGTGCCTGGAGACCTCTTACTAACTATGGCTACACCTTC. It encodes CAWRPLTNYGYTF.

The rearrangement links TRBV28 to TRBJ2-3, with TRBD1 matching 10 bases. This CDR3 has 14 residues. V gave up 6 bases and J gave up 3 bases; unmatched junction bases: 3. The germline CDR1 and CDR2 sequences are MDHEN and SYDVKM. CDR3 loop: CASRADRGTDTQYF. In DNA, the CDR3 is TGTGCCAGCAGGGCGGACAGGGGGACAGATACGCAGTATTTT.

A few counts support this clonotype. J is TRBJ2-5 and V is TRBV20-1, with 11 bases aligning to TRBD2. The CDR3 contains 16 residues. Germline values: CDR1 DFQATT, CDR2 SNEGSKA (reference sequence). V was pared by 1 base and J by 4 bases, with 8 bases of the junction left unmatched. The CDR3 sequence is CSARVYLAGGRETQYF. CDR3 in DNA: TGCAGTGCTAGAGTTTATCTAGCGGGAGGACGAGAGACCCAGTACTTC.

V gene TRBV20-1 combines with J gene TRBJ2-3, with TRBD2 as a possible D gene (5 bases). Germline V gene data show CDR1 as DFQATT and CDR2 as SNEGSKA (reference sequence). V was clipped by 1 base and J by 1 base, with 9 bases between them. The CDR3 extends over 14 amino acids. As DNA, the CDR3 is TGCAGTGCTAGAGCCGGGGTCGGCACAGATACGCAGTATTTT. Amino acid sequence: CSARAGVGTDTQYF.

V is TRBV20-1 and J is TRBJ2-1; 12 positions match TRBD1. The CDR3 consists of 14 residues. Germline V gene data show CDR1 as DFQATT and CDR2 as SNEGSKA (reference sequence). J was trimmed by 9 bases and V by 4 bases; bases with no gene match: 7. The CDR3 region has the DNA TGCAGTGCTACCCGGGGACAGGGGGCTGGTGAGCAGTTCTTC. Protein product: CSATRGQGAGEQFF.

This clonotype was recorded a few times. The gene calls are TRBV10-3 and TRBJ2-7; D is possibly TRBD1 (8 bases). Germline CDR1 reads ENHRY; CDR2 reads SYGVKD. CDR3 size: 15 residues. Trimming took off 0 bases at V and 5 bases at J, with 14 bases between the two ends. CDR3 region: CAISESRQGRDEQYF. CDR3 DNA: TGTGCCATCAGTGAGTCCAGACAGGGGAGGGACGAGCAGTACTTC.

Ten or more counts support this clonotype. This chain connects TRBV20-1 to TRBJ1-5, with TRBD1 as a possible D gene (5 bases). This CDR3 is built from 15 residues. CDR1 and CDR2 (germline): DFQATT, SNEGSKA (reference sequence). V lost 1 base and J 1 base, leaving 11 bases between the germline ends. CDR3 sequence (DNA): TGCAGTGCTAGAGGACAGATGGGGAGCAATCAGCCCCAGCATTTT. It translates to CSARGQMGSNQPQHF.

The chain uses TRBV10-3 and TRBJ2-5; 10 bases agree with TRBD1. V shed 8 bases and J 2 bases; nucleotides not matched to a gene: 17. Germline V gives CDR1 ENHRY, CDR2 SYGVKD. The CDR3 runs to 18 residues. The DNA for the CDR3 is TGTGCCATCGGGACAGGGGTGCCCGCGACCCTCTCTCAAGAGACCCAGTACTTC. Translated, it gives CAIGTGVPATLSQETQYF.

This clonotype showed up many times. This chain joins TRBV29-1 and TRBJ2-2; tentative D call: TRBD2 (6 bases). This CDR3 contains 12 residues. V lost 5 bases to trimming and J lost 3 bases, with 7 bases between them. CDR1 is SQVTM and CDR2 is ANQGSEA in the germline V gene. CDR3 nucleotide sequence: TGCAGCGTTCGGGAGTACACCGGGGAGCTGTTTTTT. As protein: CSVREYTGELFF.

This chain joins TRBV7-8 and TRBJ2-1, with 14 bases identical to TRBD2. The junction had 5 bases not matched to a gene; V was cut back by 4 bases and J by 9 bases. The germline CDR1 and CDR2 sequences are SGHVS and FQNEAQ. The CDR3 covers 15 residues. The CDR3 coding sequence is TGTGCCAGCAGCTCGGGACTAGCGGGAGTACTTGAGCAGTTCTTC. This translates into CASSSGLAGVLEQFF.